A single sample is the source of the 9 T cell receptor beta chains below, sequenced in a study of T cells in Graves' hyperthyroidism and ophthalmopathy. Regions amplified from RNA transcripts were the TCR beta CDR3 regions. A first-round RT-PCR of the TCR CDR3 used the HTBI primer set. In TCRdb, the multiplex PCR reads were re-called with MiXCR into one record per CDR3 protein. The sample records hundreds of thousands of distinct CDR3 sequences, about 14% being singletons. The source material was blood. The receptors stem from a woman under 30 with Graves' hyperthyroidism.

This clonotype was seen more than once but under ten times. The chain uses TRBV7-3 and TRBJ2-2; D might be TRBD2 (5 bases). Germline lookup yields CDR1 SGHTA and CDR2 FQGTGA. There are 14 residues in the CDR3. The V gene lost 6 bases and the J gene lost 3 bases, with 11 bases spanning the gap. The CDR3 reads CASRQGLHTGELFF. The CDR3 coding sequence is TGTGCCAGCAGACAAGGACTTCACACCGGGGAGCTGTTTTTT.

This clonotype has at least ten counts. The V gene is TRBV11-2, the J gene TRBJ2-3, with D maybe TRBD2 (5 bases). V shed 1 base and J shed 5 bases, with 13 bases lying between them. Germline V gives CDR1 SGHAT, CDR2 FQNNGV. The CDR3 length is 15 residues. The CDR3 reads CASSLVGGSGDTQYF. The CDR3 DNA is TGTGCCAGCAGCTTAGTAGGTGGGAGTGGAGATACGCAGTATTTT.

This clonotype was picked up many times. As DNA, the CDR3 is TGTGCCAGCAGCTTGGGACCCTACAGGGGGGAGACCCAGTACTTC. Its translation is CASSLGPYRGETQYF. The chain links TRBV11-2 to TRBJ2-5, with 8 bases that match TRBD1. V lost 3 bases to trimming and J lost 5 bases; unmatched junction nucleotides: 8. CDR3 length equals 15 residues. Germline V lookup: CDR1 SGHAT, CDR2 FQNNGV.

The chain recombines TRBV7-9 with TRBJ2-7; 9 nucleotides match TRBD1. CDR1 and CDR2 from the germline V gene are SEHNR and FQNEAQ (reference sequence). The CDR3 consists of 15 residues. The junction had 13 bases not matched to a gene; V was cut back by 10 bases and J by 3 bases. The CDR3 here is CAIIGWGQGNYEQYF. CDR3 nucleotide sequence: TGTGCCATAATTGGGTGGGGACAGGGAAACTACGAGCAGTACTTC.

V and J are TRBV11-3 and TRBJ2-7; 7 positions match TRBD2. Looked up from germline, CDR1 is SGHNT and CDR2 is YENEEA. The CDR3 covers 13 residues. V dropped 5 bases and J dropped 3; count of bases not matched to a gene: 4. The CDR3 sequence is CASSARTSYEQYF. DNA for the CDR3: TGTGCCAGCAGCGCACGGACTAGCTACGAGCAGTACTTC.

The chain links TRBV20-1 to TRBJ2-3, with 8 bases matching TRBD2. V dropped 3 bases and J dropped 2; count of bases not matched to a gene: 10. Germline V lookup: CDR1 DFQATT, CDR2 SNEGSKA (reference sequence). The length of the CDR3 is 16 residues. This chain's CDR3 is CSASTSPGGPTDTQYF. For the CDR3, the DNA is TGCAGTGCTAGTACCTCGCCGGGAGGGCCCACAGATACGCAGTATTTT.

In its sample, this clonotype was seen many times. The J gene is TRBJ2-7, the V gene TRBV20-1; 9 nucleotides match TRBD1. J was trimmed by 5 bases and V by 6 bases; bases with no gene match: 11. The CDR3 is 14 residues long. Per germline, CDR1 DFQATT and CDR2 SNEGSKA (reference sequence). In nucleotides, the CDR3 is TGCAGTGCCCGCCCCACAGGGGGCCCCGACGAGCAGTACTTC. Translation gives CSARPTGGPDEQYF.

As regards this clonotype: A clone one base away is much larger, so this may be a read error. The chain couples TRBV7-9 to TRBJ2-5, with D possibly being TRBD1 (6 bases). The CDR3 spans 15 residues. The germline gives CDR1 SEHNR, CDR2 FQNEAQ (reference sequence). The V gene lost 7 bases and the J gene lost 4 bases, with 19 bases spanning the gap. CDR3 nucleotide sequence: TGTGCCAGCACCATCCCGACAGGAATAAGAGAGACCCAGTACTTC. Its protein product is CASTIPTGIRETQYF.

V is TRBV19 and J is TRBJ2-1; D is ambiguous. This CDR3 contains 13 residues. Deletions cut 1 base from V and 10 bases from J, with 11 bases between. In germline, CDR1 is LNHDA, CDR2 SQIVND (reference sequence). The CDR3 bases are TGTGCCAGTAGTATAGCGTTAGGGAACGAGCAGTTCTTC. Protein sequence: CASSIALGNEQFF.